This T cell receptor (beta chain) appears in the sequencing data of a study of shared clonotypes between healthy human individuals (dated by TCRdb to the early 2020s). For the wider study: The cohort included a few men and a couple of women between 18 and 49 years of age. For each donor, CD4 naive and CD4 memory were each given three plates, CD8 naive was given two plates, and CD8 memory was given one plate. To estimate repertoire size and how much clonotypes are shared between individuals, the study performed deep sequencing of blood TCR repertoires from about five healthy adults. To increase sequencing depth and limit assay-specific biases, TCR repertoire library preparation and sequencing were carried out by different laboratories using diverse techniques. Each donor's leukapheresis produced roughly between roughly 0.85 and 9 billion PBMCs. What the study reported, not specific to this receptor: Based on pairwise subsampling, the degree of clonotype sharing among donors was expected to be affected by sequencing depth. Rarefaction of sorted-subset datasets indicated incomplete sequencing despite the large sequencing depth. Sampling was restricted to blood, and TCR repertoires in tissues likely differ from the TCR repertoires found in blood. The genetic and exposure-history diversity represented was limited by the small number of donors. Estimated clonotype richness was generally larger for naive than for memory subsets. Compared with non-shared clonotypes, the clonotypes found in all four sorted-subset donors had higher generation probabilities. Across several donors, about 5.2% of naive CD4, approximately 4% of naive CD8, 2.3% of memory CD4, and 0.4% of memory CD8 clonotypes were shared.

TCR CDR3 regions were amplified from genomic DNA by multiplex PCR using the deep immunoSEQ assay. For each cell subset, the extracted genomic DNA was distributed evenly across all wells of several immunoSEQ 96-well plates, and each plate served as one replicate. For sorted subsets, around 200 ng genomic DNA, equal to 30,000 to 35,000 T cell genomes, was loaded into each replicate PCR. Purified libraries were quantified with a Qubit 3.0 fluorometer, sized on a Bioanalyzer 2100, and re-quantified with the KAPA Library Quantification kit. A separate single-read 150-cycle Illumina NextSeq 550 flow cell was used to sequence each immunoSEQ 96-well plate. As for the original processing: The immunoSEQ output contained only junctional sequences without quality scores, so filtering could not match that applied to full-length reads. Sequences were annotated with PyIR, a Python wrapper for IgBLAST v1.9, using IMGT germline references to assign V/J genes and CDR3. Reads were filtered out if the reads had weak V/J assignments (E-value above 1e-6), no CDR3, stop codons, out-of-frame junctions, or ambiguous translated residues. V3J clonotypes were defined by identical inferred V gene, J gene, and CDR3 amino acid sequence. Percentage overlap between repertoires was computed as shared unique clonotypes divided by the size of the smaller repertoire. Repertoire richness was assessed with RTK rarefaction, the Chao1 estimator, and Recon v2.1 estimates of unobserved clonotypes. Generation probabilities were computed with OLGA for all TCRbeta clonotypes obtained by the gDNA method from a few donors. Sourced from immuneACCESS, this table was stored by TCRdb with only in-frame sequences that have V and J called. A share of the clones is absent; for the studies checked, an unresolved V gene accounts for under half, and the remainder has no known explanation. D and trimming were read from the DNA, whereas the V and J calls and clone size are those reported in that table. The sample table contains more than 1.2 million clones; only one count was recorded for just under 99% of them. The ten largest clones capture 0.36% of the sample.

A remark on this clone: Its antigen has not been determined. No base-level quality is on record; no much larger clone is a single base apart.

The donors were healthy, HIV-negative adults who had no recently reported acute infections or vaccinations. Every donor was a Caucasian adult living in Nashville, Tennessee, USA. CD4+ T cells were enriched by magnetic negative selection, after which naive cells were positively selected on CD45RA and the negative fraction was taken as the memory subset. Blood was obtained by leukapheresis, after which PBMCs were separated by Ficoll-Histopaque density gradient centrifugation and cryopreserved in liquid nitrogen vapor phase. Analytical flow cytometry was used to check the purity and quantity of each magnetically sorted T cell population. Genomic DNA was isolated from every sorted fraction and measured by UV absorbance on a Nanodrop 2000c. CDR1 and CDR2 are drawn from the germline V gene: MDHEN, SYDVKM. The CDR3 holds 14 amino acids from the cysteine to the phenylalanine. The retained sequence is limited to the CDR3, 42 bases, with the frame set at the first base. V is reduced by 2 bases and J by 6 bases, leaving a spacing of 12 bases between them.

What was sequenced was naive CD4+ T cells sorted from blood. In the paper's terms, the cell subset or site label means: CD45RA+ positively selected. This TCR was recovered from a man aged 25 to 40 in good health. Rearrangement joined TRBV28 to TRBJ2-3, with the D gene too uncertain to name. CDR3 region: CASSLQRPGDTQYF. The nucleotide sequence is TGTGCCAGCAGTTTACAGAGACCTGGGGATACGCAGTATTTT.